These T cell receptor beta chains were read from a single sample in a study of blood T cell repertoires in COVID-19. Data came from immunoSEQ multiplex PCR; TCRdb stores just in-frame clones and leaves some out. The sample has fewer than 350,000 clones; approximately 86% are singletons. The sample taken for sequencing was peripheral blood. Receptors were obtained from a woman between 70 and 85 years old with COVID-19, enrolled during active disease. The CDR3 runs from the conserved cysteine through the conserved F or W. Each record gives: J gene, V gene, CDR3 protein.

J: TRBJ1-2; V: TRBV21-1; CDR3: CASSKKGARSNYGYTF
J: TRBJ2-3; V: TRBV30; CDR3: CAWSGGVTDTQYF
J: TRBJ1-1; V: TRBV30; CDR3: CAWATRDEAFF
J: TRBJ1-2; V: TRBV9; CDR3: CASSSQPQGQGNYGYTF
J: TRBJ1-1; V: TRBV27; CDR3: CASIMNTEAFF
J: TRBJ2-3; V: TRBV19; CDR3: CASSPLTSGVSTDTQYF
J: TRBJ2-7; V: TRBV19; CDR3: CASSSRDTEYEQYF
J: TRBJ2-2; V: TRBV4-1; CDR3: CASSHTGEVTGELFF
J: TRBJ1-5; V: TRBV27; CDR3: CASRRGGRSNQPQHF
J: TRBJ2-2; V: TRBV18; CDR3: CASFGSRGTGELFF
J: TRBJ2-3; V: TRBV7-6; CDR3: CASSLDERGPGGDTQYF
J: TRBJ1-2; V: TRBV6-1; CDR3: CASSERGTGEGYTF
J: TRBJ2-3; V: TRBV5-1; CDR3: CASSWEAGYTDTQYF
J: TRBJ1-1; V: TRBV6-2/TRBV6-3; CDR3: CASSLRRNTEAFF
J: TRBJ1-2; V: TRBV6-2/TRBV6-3; CDR3: CASSYSPRGVGGGYTF
J: TRBJ1-2; V: TRBV9; CDR3: CASSLSQGAPDGYTF
J: TRBJ1-6; V: TRBV5-1; CDR3: CASSWGQGDSPLHF
J: TRBJ1-3; V: TRBV7-9; CDR3: CASSPFSGNTIYF
J: TRBJ1-5; V: TRBV30; CDR3: CAWSVGGGQPQHF
J: TRBJ2-1; V: TRBV14; CDR3: CASSRVASSYNEQFF
J: TRBJ2-5; V: TRBV30; CDR3: CAWSGLVGIETQYF
J: TRBJ1-5; V: TRBV3-1/TRBV3-2; CDR3: CASSQDLISQPQHF
J: TRBJ2-1; V: TRBV4-1; CDR3: CASSQWTSGGVSSYNEQFF
J: TRBJ2-3; V: TRBV4-3; CDR3: CASSQDWVAGGASSTDTQYF
J: TRBJ1-2; V: TRBV27; CDR3: CASSSGQGHGYTF
J: TRBJ1-5; V: TRBV7-2; CDR3: CASSASNQPQHF
J: TRBJ2-7; V: TRBV29-1; CDR3: CSVGGASGSYEQYF
J: TRBJ1-4; V: TRBV30; CDR3: CAYDRGEEKLFF